The 8 T cell receptor beta chains below all came from one sample that was sequenced in a study of T cells in women clearing cervical HPV infection. Sequencing was performed with immunoSEQ multiplex PCR; in TCRdb, only in-frame clones are kept and a portion is missing. The sample totals approximately 35,000 clones. Sequencing was carried out using blood buffy coat. The receptor set was obtained from a woman aged 18 to 75 with a cervical HPV16 infection that either progressed to CIN3+ or cleared (not recorded which).

Remarks on this clone: The CDR3 goes on 3 residues after the read ends, and that part is filled in from the germline J gene. V gene TRBV20-1 combines with J gene TRBJ2-1; 9 bases agree with TRBD2. V lost 0 bases to trimming and J lost 2 bases; unmatched junction nucleotides: 17. The CDR3 is 20 amino acids. CDR1 is DFQATT and CDR2 is SNEGSKA in the germline V gene (reference sequence). The CDR3 sequence is CSARDSGGRATFLTYNEQFF. CDR3 DNA (partial): TGCAGTGCTAGAGATTCCGGCGGGAGGGCCACATTTCTCACCTACAATGAG.

Points on this clone: The observed sequence ends 3 residues before the CDR3 terminus, with the missing tail filled in from the germline J gene. The chain couples TRBV7-9 to TRBJ2-1; 7 bases agree with TRBD2. The CDR3 spans 14 residues. V gave up 8 bases and J gave up 4 bases; unmatched junction bases: 8. Germline CDR1 is SEHNR and CDR2 is FQNEAQ (reference sequence). The covered CDR3 bases are TGTGCCAGCTTCCTAGCGGATTCATACAATGAG. This gives the protein CASFLADSYNE. The whole CDR3 protein is CASFLADSYNEQFF.

As to this clone: With the read ending 3 residues before the CDR3 end, the germline J gene is used to fill in that end. J is TRBJ2-2 and V is TRBV20-1, with 9 bases that match TRBD1. The CDR3 has 14 residues. The germline CDR1 and CDR2 sequences are DFQATT and SNEGSKA (reference sequence). V trimming: 6 bases; J trimming: 8 bases; junction bases outside the gene matches: 10. CDR3 region: CSARRDREWGELFF. CDR3 DNA, as far as it was read: TGCAGTGCCCGCCGGGACAGGGAATGGGGGGAG.

On this clone itself: Read data end 3 residues before the CDR3 end; the end is taken from the germline J gene. This sequence joins TRBV5-4 and TRBJ1-2; 7 nucleotides match TRBD1. Germline V CDR1 and CDR2: SGHNT, YYREEE (reference sequence). The CDR3 runs to 16 residues. The V segment lost 5 bases and the J segment 7 bases; nucleotides outside the gene matches: 17. The part of the CDR3 DNA that was read is TGTGCCAGCAGTCCCCCGGGCTACAGGGGTTTAAGTGGC. Its translation is CASSPPGYRGLSG. The entire CDR3 sequence reads CASSPPGYRGLSGYTF.

Worth noting for this clone: The CDR3 extends 3 residues past the end of the read, so its final part is completed from the germline J gene. The chain combines TRBV20-1 with TRBJ1-2; D not resolved. With 5 bases removed from V and 6 bases from J, the gap between germline ends came to 16 bases. Germline V gene sequence: CDR1 DFQATT, CDR2 SNEGSKA (reference sequence). The CDR3 sequence is 13 residues long. CDR3 DNA, as far as it was read: TGCAGTGCTTTTCGACAATTTTCTGATGGC. This codes for CSAFRQFSDG. The complete CDR3 protein is CSAFRQFSDGYTF.

As to this clone: The read stops 3 residues short of the end of the CDR3; the missing end is completed from the germline J gene. The chain carries TRBV2 and TRBJ2-3, with D possibly TRBD2 on 6 matching bases. The germline gives CDR1 SNHLY, CDR2 FYNNEI. V lost 2 bases, J lost 7 bases, and 7 bases lay in between. The CDR3 spans 12 residues. This chain's CDR3 is CASSERDYTQYF. CDR3 DNA (partial): TGTGCCAGCAGTGAAAGGGACTATACG.

For this clone: Read coverage stops 3 residues before the CDR3 terminus; the germline J gene supplies the remainder. This sequence joins TRBV2 and TRBJ2-1; 12 positions match TRBD2. The germline V gene has CDR1 SNHLY and CDR2 FYNNEI. The CDR3 is made up of 15 amino acids. V was pared by 7 bases and J by 4 bases, with 5 bases of the junction left unmatched. CDR3 DNA (partial): TGTGCCAGCACATTGACTAGCGGGAGATACAATGAG. This gives the protein CASTLTSGRYNE. The entire CDR3 sequence reads CASTLTSGRYNEQFF.

Note on this clone: Coverage ceases 3 residues before the CDR3 finishes, and the germline J gene fills in the end. J is TRBJ1-6 and V is TRBV10-3, with 11 bases that match TRBD1. The trim removed 4 bases at V and 9 bases at J, leaving 2 bases unmatched. CDR3 size: 14 residues. Germline values: CDR1 ENHRY, CDR2 SYGVKD. The CDR3 sequence is CAISGTGGPSPLHF. The DNA read from the CDR3 is TGTGCCATCAGTGGGACAGGGGGCCCTTCACCC.